The 3 T cell receptor beta chains given below trace back to one sample, sequenced in a study of T cell responses to AZD1222 COVID-19 vaccine. Assay: immunoSEQ multiplex PCR; the TCRdb copy retains only in-frame clones and omits some. The sample consists of 150,000 to 200,000 clones, approximately 93% of them appearing once. Here the sequenced sample was peripheral blood, taken on day 0 of AZD1222 vaccination. The receptor set was obtained from an adult in good health.

The chain links TRBV30 to TRBJ1-2; D might be TRBD1 (6 bases). Looked up from germline, CDR1 is GTSNPN and CDR2 is SVGIG (reference sequence). The CDR3 extends over 13 amino acids. The germline V and J ends were trimmed by 0 bases and 8 bases, with 13 bases remaining between them. The CDR3 sequence is CAWSVGPGEGYTF. The CDR3 DNA is TGTGCCTGGAGTGTAGGTCCAGGGGAAGGCTACACCTTC.

This chain links TRBV24-1 with TRBJ2-3, with TRBD2 identical over 12 bases. Trimming took 4 bases from V and 4 from J; bases not matched to a gene: 8. The length of the CDR3 is 17 residues. The germline V gene has CDR1 KGHDR and CDR2 SFDVKD. CDR3 coding DNA: TGTGCCACCAGTGACACCCTGACTAGCGGGGGACCAGATACGCAGTATTTT. It specifies CATSDTLTSGGPDTQYF.

This sequence joins TRBV6-5 and TRBJ2-1; D is uncertain. Trimming left V 6 bases short and J 2 bases short, with 5 bases between. Germline values: CDR1 MNHEY, CDR2 SVGAGI. This CDR3 is built from 12 residues. CDR3 in DNA: TGTGCCAGCAGGGGAACCTACAATGAGCAGTTCTTC. Translating gives CASRGTYNEQFF.